One sample yielded the 8 T cell receptor beta chains listed below, sequenced in a study of patients and donors after allogeneic stem cell transplantation. TCRdb reanalysed the RT-PCR reads using MiXCR and keeps one entry per CDR3 protein. The repertoire holds some 960,000 distinct CDR3 sequences, with about a sixth as singletons. Material: blood, either unsorted or a sorted T cell fraction (not recorded which). Every receptor here comes from a human donor who was either an allogeneic HSCT recipient or a stem cell or donor lymphocyte infusion donor (not recorded which). It is not recorded whose cells these are; they may come from a transplant donor.

This clonotype was detected only a few times. As DNA, the CDR3 is TGCGCCAGCAGCCCTGGGGGGGTCGGACATCGGTTCCCCCAGCATTTT. This translates into CASSPGGVGHRFPQHF. This chain links TRBV5-1 with TRBJ1-5; D possibly corresponds to TRBD1 (5 bases). V was shortened by 4 bases and J by 10 bases, with 24 bases between the two germline ends. Germline V gene data show CDR1 as SGHRS and CDR2 as YFSETQ. The CDR3 consists of 16 residues.

In DNA, the CDR3 is TGTGCCAGCTCACCTGGGACAGGGATACACTACGAGCAGTACTTC. Protein: CASSPGTGIHYEQYF. The chain is built from TRBV18 and TRBJ2-7; 9 positions match TRBD1. V lost 3 bases, J lost 3 bases, and 6 bases stayed unmatched. This CDR3 has 15 residues. Germline CDR1 is KGHSH and CDR2 is LQKENI.

The chain couples TRBV24-1 to TRBJ2-7, with D uncertain. The CDR3 has 11 residues. V was trimmed by 3 bases and J by 6 bases, leaving 5 bases between them. CDR1 and CDR2 (germline): KGHDR, SFDVKD. The CDR3 protein is CATSDMAEQYF. CDR3 bases: TGTGCCACCAGTGATATGGCCGAGCAGTACTTC.

V gene TRBV20-1 combines with J gene TRBJ1-5; possibly TRBD1 for D (5 bases). In germline, CDR1 is DFQATT, CDR2 SNEGSKA (reference sequence). The V and J ends lost 3 bases and 0 bases respectively, with 15 bases between them. The CDR3 extends over 16 amino acids. The CDR3 region has the DNA TGCAGTGCTAGCGGACAAGGAATCAATAGCAATCAGCCCCAGCATTTT. It encodes CSASGQGINSNQPQHF.

This clonotype came up many times. The chain carries TRBV5-1 and TRBJ1-1, with D possibly being TRBD1 (5 bases). Germline V CDR1 and CDR2: SGHRS, YFSETQ. Trimming took 0 bases from V and 1 from J, leaving 10 bases between them. The CDR3 covers 15 residues. CDR3 amino acids: CASSLVGTRNTEAFF. Written as DNA, the CDR3 is TGCGCCAGCAGCTTGGTTGGGACCCGGAACACTGAAGCTTTCTTT.

The chain employs TRBV16 and TRBJ1-6; no firm D call. Trimming took 2 bases from V and 5 from J, leaving 4 bases between them. Germline lookup yields CDR1 KGHSY and CDR2 FQNENV. The length of the CDR3 is 13 residues. CDR3 sequence reads: CASSQQNNSPLHF. CDR3 bases: TGTGCCAGCAGCCAACAGAATAATTCACCCCTCCACTTT. Full variable domain (outside the CDR3, taken from reference TRBV16 and TRBJ1-6): GEEVAQTPKHLVRGEGQKAKLYCAPIKGHSYVFWYQQVLKNEFKFLISFQNENVFDETGMPKERFSAKCLPNSPCSLEIQATKLEDSAVYFCASSQQNNSPLHFGNGTRLTVT.

This chain joins TRBV6-5 and TRBJ1-6; 8 bases align to TRBD1. With V trimmed by 2 bases and J by 9 bases, 9 bases remained unmatched. The V gene's germline CDR1 is MNHEY and CDR2 SVGAGI. The CDR3 is 16 residues long. The CDR3 coding sequence is TGTGCCAGCAGTTACACCCTACAGGGGGTAGGTTCACCCCTCCACTTT. Its protein product is CASSYTLQGVGSPLHF.

This clonotype was detected a few times. This chain links TRBV12-5 with TRBJ2-1; TRBD2 might be the D (7 bases). V dropped 2 bases and J dropped 8 bases, with 19 bases sitting between them. The CDR3 length is 16 residues. CDR1 is LGHNT and CDR2 is FRNRAP in the germline V gene. CDR3 nucleotide sequence: TGTGCTAGTGGTTTGTTGATAGGGGGGGCGAGCGATGAGCAGTTCTTC. Translated: CASGLLIGGASDEQFF.